The text below deals with one TCR beta chain. TCRdb reprocessed the 5' RACE reads and stores each CDR3 protein as one record, lacking DNA. This listing includes 400,000 to 500,000 distinct CDR3 sequences. This specimen comes from a study of monozygotic twins with inflammatory bowel disease. Germline CDR1 and CDR2: KGHDR and SFDVKD. CDR3 size: 16 residues. The clonotype was recovered from a human donor with ulcerative colitis or Crohn's disease, or a healthy co-twin of an affected twin (not recorded which). The chain employs TRBV24-1 and TRBJ2-1; TCRdb reports TRBD2, a call that lacks DNA to check it against. The sample consisted of blood. The CDR3 region is CATSVQLPSGSYEQFF.